Here is one T cell receptor (beta chain) with its context. It lacks a known antigen. No much larger clonotype is one base removed from it; base qualities were not supplied. The collaborating institutions used their own protocols to collect whole blood in K2EDTA tubes. For TCRbeta analysis, collaborators shipped samples as frozen whole blood, isolated PBMCs, or DNA extracted from either of those sample types. The junction shows trimming of 8 bases on V and 2 bases on J, plus 19 bases between the germline ends. The CDR3 numbers 15 residues from cysteine through phenylalanine. Only the CDR3 portion is preserved as DNA: 45 bases, with reading frame beginning at the first base. Reading the germline V gene (reference sequence) gives CDR1 SEHNR and CDR2 FQNEAQ. This entry comes from a study of blood T cell repertoires in COVID-19 (dated by TCRdb to the early 2020s). In terms of the full investigation: Samples from collaborators originated in the United States, Italy and Spain and spanned both the acute and convalescent phases of COVID-19. The prospective study material was composed of cDNA or gDNA derived from T cells, B-cell-depleted T cells, or PBMCs. The dataset comprised deeply sampled blood TCRbeta repertoires from subjects exposed to, actively infected with, or recovered from COVID-19. The repertoires were released in a freely available public database intended as a resource for research on the immune response to SARS-CoV-2. The samples were drawn from two sources: the first 160 participants of the ongoing ImmuneRACE study, and 950 to 1,500 subjects contributed by 6 global collaborators. The sample metadata nearly always contained a de-identified subject ID, COVID-19 status, age in years and sex. Where available, HLA class I and class II types were taken from metadata supplied by the sample provider and were not determined by assay-based typing. General findings and caveats noted by the study authors: Clinical and demographic metadata were provided uncurated, with the amount varying by source and participant.

TCRbeta CDR3 regions were amplified from genomic DNA using the immunoSEQ Assay, a bias-controlled multiplex PCR. As for the authors' bioinformatics: Within the assay, amplification of reference gene primers was used to estimate how many nucleated cells each sample contained. Sequence reads were collapsed and filtered to measure the absolute abundance of every unique TCRbeta CDR3 rearrangement. Productive Simpson clonality was computed per sample as the square root of Simpson's diversity index over productive rearrangements. The table comes from immuneACCESS by way of TCRdb, which keeps in-frame sequences with V and J called. Part of the clones is missing from these tables; in studies checked, under half for an unresolved V gene and the rest for unknown reasons. V and J calls and clone size are as listed in that table; D and trimming were resolved from the DNA. Recorded for this sample are about 120,000 clones; about 74% of them occurred a single time. The ten largest clonotypes hold 7.9% of the sample.

This sequence uses TRBV7-9 and TRBJ2-7, and possibly TRBD1, on 5 matching bases. Source material: peripheral blood. The clonotype originates from a human donor in a cohort sampled during active COVID-19. This receptor carries the CDR3 CASRGKGSATYEQYF. The nucleotide sequence is given as TGTGCCAGCCGCGGAAAGGGGTCGGCCACCTACGAGCAGTACTTC.